This TCR beta chain was sequenced during a study of naive and memory T cell subsets. This clonotype was seen a few times. Germline assignment: CDR1 MGHRA and CDR2 YSYEKL. The CDR3 length is 18 residues. V was clipped by 4 bases and J by 3 bases; unmatched bases: 15. Cells stained for CD3, CD4, CD8, CD45RA, CD27 and viability were sorted into four CD45RA/CD27 subsets. The beta constant-region primer was an equimolar mix of two oligonucleotides covering TRBC1 and TRBC2. Ligated cDNA was amplified by four rounds of PCR with nested alpha and beta constant-region primers and SP2. Each CDR3 protein gets one entry after TCRdb re-called the UMI-ligation and nested PCR reads with MiXCR. The table has several thousand distinct CDR3 sequences, 5.2% seen once.

The TCR comes from a human donor in good health. This chain connects TRBV4-1 to TRBJ2-7, with TRBD2 matching 10 bases. Input material: effector memory CD8+ T cells from blood. Sample subset: effector memory, CD45RA- CD27-. CDR3 region: CASSLKTTSGARYYEQYF. The DNA for the CDR3 is TGCGCCAGCAGCCTAAAAACCACTAGCGGGGCCCGGTACTACGAGCAGTACTTC.